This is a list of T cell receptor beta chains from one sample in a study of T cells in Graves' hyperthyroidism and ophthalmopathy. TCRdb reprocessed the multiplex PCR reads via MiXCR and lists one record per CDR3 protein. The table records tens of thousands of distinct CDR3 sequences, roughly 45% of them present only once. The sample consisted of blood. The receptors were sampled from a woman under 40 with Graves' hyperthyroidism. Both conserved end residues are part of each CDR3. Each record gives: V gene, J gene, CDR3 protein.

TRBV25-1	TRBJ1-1	CASSVGARTEAFF
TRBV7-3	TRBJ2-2	CASSPGLGTGELFF
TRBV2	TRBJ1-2	CATRTGTGSGYTF
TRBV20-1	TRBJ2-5	CSARSGKGADETQYF
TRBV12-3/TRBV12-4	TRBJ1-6	CASSFGVGSPLHF
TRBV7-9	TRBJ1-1	CASSFPQNTEAFF
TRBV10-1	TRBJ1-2	CASSEEGRSGYTF
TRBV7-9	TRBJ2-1	CASSLTGGASDEQFF
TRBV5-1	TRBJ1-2	CASSLGGANYGYTF
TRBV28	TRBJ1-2	CASRNTPGSGLYGYTF
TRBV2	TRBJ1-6	CASRDGQGAIGSPLHF
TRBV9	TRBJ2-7	CASSVDSGSGTNEQYF
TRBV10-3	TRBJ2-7	CAISARGGVGGSKYEQYF
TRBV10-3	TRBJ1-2	CAIKRVQGDGYTF
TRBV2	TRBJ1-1	CASGGGFEAFF
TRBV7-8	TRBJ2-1	CASSLGTSEDNEQFF
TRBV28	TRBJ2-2	CASSYRVGTGELFF
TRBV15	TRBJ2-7	CATSSQIAAYEQYF
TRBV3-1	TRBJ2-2	CASSPRSTGELFF
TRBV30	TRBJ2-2	CAWSLSVSGELFF
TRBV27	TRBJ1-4	CASSLGAAGKLFF
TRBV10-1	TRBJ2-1	CASSEGGSPIQFF
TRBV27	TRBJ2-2	CASSLRGSNTGELFF
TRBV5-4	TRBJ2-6	CASSLLRQSSGANVLTF
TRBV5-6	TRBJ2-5	CASSLGGVGTQYF
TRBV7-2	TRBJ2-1	CASSSLSGDSYNEQFF
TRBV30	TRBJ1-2	CAWSVQANYGYTF
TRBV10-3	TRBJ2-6	CAISESGDPGANVLTF
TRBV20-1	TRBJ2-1	CSATAGSLTYNEQFF
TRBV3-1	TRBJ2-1	CASSQMGENEQFF
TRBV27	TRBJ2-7	CASSSGFSTYEQYF
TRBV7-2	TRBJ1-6	CASRPRTGGNSPLHF
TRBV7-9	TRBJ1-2	CASSLSDRGYTF
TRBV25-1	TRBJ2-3	CASSGFSGVAGARTDTQYF
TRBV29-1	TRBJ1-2	CSVEGTGVNYGYTF
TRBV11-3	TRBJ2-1	CASSLGLASSEQFF
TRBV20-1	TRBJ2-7	CSARAQVYERYF
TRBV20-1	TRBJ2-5	CSARQLAGGQETQYF
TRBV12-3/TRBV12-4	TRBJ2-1	CASSYGPFNEQFF
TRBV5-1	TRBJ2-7	CASSSTPGQGLNEQYF
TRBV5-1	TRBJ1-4	CASSADSTNEKLFF
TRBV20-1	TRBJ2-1	CSARGVAGEENEQFF
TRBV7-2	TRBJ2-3	CASSFSGPDTQYF
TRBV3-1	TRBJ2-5	CASSQDRGLALGRQETQYF
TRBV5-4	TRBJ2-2	CASSLERTNTGELFF
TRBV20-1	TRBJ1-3	CSARGQGAGNTIYF
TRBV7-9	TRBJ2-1	CASSRTSGTHNEQFF
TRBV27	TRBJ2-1	CARTGPSSYNEQFF
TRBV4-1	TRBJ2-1	CASSQGLNGQFF
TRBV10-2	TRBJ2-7	CASSVASGRAYPDEQYF
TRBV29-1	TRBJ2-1	CSVLNDEQFF
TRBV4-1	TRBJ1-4	CASLDLVNEKLFF
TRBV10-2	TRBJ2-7	CASSVASGIYEQYF